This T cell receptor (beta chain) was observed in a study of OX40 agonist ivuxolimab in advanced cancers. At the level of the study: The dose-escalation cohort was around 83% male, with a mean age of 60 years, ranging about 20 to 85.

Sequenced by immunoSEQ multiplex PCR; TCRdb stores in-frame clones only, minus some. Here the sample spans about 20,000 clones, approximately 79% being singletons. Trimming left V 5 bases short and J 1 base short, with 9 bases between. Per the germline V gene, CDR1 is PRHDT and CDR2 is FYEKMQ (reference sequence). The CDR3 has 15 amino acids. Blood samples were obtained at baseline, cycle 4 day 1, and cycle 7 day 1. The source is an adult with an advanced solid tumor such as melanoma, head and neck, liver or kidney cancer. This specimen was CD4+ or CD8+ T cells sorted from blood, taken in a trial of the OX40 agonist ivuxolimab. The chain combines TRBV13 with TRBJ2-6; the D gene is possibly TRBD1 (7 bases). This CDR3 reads CASSPGGSGANVLTF. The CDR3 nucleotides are TGTGCCAGCAGCCCAGGGGGGTCTGGGGCCAACGTCCTGACTTTC.